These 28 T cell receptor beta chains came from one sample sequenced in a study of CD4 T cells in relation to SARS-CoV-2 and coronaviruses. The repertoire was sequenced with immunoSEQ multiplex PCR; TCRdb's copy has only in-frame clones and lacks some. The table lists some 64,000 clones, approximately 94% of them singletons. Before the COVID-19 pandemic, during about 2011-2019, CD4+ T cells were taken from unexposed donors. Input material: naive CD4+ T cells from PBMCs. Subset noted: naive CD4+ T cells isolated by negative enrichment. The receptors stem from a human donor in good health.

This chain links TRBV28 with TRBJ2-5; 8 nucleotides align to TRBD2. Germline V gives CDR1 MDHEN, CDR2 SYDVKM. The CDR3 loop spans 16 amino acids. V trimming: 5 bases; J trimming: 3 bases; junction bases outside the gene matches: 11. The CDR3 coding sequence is TGTGCCAGCAGTATGCCGGGACTAGGGAGGGAAGAGACCCAGTACTTC. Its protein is CASSMPGLGREETQYF.

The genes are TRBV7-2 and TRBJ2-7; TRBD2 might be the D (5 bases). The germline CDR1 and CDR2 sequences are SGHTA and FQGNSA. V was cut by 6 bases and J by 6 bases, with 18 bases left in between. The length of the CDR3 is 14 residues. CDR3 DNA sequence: TGTGCCAGCAGTAGAGGGATCAGGCCCTCCGAGCAGTACTTC. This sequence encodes CASSRGIRPSEQYF. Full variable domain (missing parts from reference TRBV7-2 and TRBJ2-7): GAGVSQSPSNKVTEKGKDVELRCDPISGHTALYWYRQSLGQGLEFLIYFQGNSAPDKSGLPSDRFSAERTGGSVSTLTIQRTQQEDSAVYLCASSRGIRPSEQYFGPGTRLTVT.

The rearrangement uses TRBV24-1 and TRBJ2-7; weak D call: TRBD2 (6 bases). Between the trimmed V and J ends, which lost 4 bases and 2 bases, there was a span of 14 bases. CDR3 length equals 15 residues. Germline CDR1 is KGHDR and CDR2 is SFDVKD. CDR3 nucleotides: TGTGCCACCAGTGAGGCGGGACGTAGTCCCTACGAGCAGTACTTC. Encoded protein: CATSEAGRSPYEQYF.

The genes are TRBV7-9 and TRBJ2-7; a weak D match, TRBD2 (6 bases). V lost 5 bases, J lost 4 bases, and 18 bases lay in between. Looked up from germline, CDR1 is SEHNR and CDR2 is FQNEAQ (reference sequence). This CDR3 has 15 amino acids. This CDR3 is CASSQSPSGGYEQYF. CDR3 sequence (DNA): TGTGCCAGCAGCCAGTCCCCCTCCGGGGGTTACGAGCAGTACTTC.

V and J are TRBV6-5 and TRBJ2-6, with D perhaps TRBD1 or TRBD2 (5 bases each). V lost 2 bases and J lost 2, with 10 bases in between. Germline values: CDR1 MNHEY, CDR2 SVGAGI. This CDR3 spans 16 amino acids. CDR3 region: CASSYGTGAGANVLTF. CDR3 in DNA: TGTGCCAGCAGTTACGGGACCGGAGCTGGGGCCAACGTCCTGACTTTC.

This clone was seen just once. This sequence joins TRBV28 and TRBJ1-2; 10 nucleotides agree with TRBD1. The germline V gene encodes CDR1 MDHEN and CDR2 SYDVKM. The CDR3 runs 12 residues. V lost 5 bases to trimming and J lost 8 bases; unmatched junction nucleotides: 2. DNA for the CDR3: TGTGCCAGCAGTGACAGGGGGCAGGGCTACACCTTC. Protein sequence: CASSDRGQGYTF.

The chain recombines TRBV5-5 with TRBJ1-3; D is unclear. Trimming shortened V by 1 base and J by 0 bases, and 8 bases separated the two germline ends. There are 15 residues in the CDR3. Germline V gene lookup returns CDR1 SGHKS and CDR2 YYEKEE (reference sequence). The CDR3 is CASSLTDLSGNTIYF. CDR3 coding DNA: TGTGCCAGCAGCTTGACGGACCTCTCTGGAAACACCATATATTTT.

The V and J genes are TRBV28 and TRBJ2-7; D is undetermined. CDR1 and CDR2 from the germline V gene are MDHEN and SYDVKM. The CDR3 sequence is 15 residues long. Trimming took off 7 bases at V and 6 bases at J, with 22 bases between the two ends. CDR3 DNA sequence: TGTGCCAGCATTACCTCGCGCCCCGGGCTCGGCGAGCAGTACTTC. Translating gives CASITSRPGLGEQYF.

The CDR3 nucleotides read TGCGCCAGCAGCTTGGCAGGGAGACAAACCGGGGAGCTGTTTTTT. Translated: CASSLAGRQTGELFF. This rearrangement joins TRBV5-1 to TRBJ2-2, with D tentatively TRBD1 or TRBD2 (5 bases each). This CDR3 spans 15 amino acids. Germline V gene lookup returns CDR1 SGHRS and CDR2 YFSETQ. Trimming took off 0 bases at V and 5 bases at J, with 11 bases between the two ends.

This CDR3 reads CASSRQGSNQPQHF. Here the CDR3 DNA reads TGTGCCAGCAGCCGCCAGGGTAGCAATCAGCCCCAGCATTTT. The chain employs TRBV3-1 (or the pseudogene TRBV3-2) and TRBJ1-5; a possible D gene is TRBD1 (5 bases). CDR3 length: 14 residues. Trimming left V 4 bases short and J 0 bases short, with 7 bases between. Per germline, CDR1 LGHDT and CDR2 YNNKEL (reference sequence).

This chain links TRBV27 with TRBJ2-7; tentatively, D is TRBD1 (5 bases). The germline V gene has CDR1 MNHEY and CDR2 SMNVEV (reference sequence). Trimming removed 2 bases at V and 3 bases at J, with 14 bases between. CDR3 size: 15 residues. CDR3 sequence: CASSLMARGSYEQYF. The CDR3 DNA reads TGTGCCAGCAGTTTAATGGCTAGGGGAAGCTACGAGCAGTACTTC.

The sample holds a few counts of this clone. CDR3: CASSEDRASGELFF. In nucleotides, the CDR3 is TGCGCCAGCAGCGAGGACAGGGCCAGCGGGGAGCTGTTTTTT. The V and J genes are TRBV5-1 and TRBJ2-2; TRBD1 aligns across 8 bases. The CDR3 totals 14 residues. Trimming removed 4 bases from V and 7 bases from J; junction bases left unmatched: 6. CDR1 and CDR2 (germline): SGHRS, YFSETQ.

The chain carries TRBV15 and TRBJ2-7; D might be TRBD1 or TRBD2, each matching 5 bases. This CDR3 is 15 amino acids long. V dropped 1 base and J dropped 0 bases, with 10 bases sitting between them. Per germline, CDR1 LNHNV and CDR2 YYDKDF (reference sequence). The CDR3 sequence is CATSRVYGTSYEQYF. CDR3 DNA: TGTGCCACCAGCAGAGTCTACGGGACCTCCTACGAGCAGTACTTC.

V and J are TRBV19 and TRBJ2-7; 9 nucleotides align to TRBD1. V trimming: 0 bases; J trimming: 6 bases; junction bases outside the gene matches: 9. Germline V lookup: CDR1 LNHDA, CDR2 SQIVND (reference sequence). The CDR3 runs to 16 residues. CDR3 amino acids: CASSIEAGQGRIEQYF. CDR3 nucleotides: TGTGCCAGTAGTATAGAGGCGGGACAGGGACGGATCGAGCAGTACTTC.

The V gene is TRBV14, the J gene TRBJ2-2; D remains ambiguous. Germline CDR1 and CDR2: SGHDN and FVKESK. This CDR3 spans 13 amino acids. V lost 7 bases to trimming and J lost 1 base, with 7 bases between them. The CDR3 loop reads CASKTENTGELFF. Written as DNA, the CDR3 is TGTGCCAGCAAGACGGAGAACACCGGGGAGCTGTTTTTT.

As DNA, the CDR3 is TGCGCCAGCAGCTACGCCTTAAACACAGATACGCAGTATTTT. Its protein is CASSYALNTDTQYF. The chain employs TRBV5-1 and TRBJ2-3; D not certain. CDR3 size: 14 residues. Trimming pared 3 bases from V and 2 bases from J, leaving 10 bases between. Germline values: CDR1 SGHRS, CDR2 YFSETQ.

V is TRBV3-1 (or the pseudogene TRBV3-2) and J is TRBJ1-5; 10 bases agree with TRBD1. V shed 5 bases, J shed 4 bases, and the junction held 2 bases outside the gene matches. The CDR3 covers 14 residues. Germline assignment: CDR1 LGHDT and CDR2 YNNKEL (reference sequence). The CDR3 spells CASSGTGENQPQHF. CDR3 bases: TGTGCCAGCAGCGGGACAGGGGAGAATCAGCCCCAGCATTTT.

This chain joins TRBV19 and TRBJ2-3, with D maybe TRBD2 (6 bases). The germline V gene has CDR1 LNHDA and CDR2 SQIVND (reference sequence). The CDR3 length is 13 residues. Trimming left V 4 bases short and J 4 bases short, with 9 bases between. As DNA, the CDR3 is TGTGCCAGTAGTAGGGCTAGCGCAGATACGCAGTATTTT. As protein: CASSRASADTQYF.

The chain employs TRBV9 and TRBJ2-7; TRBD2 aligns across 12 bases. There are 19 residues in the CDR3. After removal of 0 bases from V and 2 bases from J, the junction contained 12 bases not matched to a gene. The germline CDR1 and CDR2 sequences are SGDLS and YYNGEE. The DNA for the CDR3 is TGTGCCAGCAGCGTAGGCTTGGAGGGTACTAGCGGGAGGACCTACGAGCAGTACTTC. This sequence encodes CASSVGLEGTSGRTYEQYF.

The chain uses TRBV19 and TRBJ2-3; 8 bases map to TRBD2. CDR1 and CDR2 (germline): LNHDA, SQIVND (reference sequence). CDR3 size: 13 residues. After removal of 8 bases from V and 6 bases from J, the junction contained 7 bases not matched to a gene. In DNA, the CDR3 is TGTGCCAGTCGGGAGGGAGGGCGGGATACGCAGTATTTT. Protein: CASREGGRDTQYF. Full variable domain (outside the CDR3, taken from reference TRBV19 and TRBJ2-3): DGGITQSPKYLFRKEGQNVTLSCEQNLNHDAMYWYRQDPGQGLRLIYYSQIVNDFQKGDIAEGYSVSREKKESFPLTVTSAQKNPTAFYLCASREGGRDTQYFGPGTRLTVL.

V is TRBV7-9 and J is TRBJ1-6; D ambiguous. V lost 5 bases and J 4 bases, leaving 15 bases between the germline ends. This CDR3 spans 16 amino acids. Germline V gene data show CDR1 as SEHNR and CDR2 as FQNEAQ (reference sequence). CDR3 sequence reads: CASSQLAAMYNSPLHF. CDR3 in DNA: TGTGCCAGCAGCCAGTTAGCGGCCATGTATAATTCACCCCTCCACTTT.

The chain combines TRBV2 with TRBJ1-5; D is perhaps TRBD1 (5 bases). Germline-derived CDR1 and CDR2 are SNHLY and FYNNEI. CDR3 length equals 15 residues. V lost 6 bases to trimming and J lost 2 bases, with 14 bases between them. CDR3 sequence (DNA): TGTGCCAGCAGCCTGAGGGGAGGAGGCAATCAGCCCCAGCATTTT. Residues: CASSLRGGGNQPQHF. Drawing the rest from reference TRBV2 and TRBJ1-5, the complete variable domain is EPEVTQTPSHQVTQMGQEVILRCVPISNHLYFYWYRQILGQKVEFLVSFYNNEISEKSEIFDDQFSVERPDGSNFTLKIRSTKLEDSAMYFCASSLRGGGNQPQHFGDGTRLSIL.

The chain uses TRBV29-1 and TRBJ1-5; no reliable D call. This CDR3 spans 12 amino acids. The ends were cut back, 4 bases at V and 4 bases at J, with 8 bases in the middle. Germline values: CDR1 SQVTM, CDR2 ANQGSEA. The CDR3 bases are TGCAGCGTTGGGTACCGGAATCAGCCCCAGCATTTT. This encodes CSVGYRNQPQHF.

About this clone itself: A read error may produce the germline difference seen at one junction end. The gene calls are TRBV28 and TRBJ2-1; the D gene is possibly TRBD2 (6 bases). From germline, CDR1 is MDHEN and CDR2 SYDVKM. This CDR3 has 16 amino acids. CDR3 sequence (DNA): TGTGCCAGCAGTTTAGGCACGGGACTGCTCTACAGTGAGCAGTTCTTC. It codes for CASSLGTGLLYSEQFF. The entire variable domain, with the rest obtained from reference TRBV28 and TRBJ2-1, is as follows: DVKVTQSSRYLVKRTGEKVFLECVQDMDHENMFWYRQDPGLGLRLIYFSYDVKMKEKGDIPEGYSVSREKKERFSLILESASTNQTSMYLCASSLGTGLLYSEQFFGPGTRLTVL.

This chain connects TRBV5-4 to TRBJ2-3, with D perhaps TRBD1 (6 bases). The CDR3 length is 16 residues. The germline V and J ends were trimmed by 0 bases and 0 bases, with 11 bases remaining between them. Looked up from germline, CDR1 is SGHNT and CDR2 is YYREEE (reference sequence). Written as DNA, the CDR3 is TGTGCCAGCAGCTTGGGGGTAGGGGGTAGCACAGATACGCAGTATTTT. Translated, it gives CASSLGVGGSTDTQYF.

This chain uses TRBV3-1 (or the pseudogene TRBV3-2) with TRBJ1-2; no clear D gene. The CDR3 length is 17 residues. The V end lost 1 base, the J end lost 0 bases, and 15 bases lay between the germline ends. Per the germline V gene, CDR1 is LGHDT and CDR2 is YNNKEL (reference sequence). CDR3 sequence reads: CASSQAILGSPNYGYTF. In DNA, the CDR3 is TGTGCCAGCAGCCAAGCTATTTTAGGATCCCCTAACTATGGCTACACCTTC.

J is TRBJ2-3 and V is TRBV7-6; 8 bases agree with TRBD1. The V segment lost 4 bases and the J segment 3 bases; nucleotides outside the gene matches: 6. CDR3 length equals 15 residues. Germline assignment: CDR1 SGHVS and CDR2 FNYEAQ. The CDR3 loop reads CASSSRTGQTDTQYF. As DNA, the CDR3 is TGTGCCAGCAGCTCCCGGACAGGGCAGACAGATACGCAGTATTTT. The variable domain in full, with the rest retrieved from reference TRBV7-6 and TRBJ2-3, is GAGVSQSPRYKVTKRGQDVALRCDPISGHVSLYWYRQALGQGPEFLTYFNYEAQQDKSGLPNDRFSAERPEGSISTLTIQRTEQRDSAMYRCASSSRTGQTDTQYFGPGTRLTVL.

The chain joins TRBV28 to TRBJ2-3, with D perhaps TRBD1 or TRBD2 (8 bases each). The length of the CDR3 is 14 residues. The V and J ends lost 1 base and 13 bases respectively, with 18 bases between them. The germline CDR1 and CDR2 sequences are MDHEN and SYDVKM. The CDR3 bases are TGTGCCAGCAGTTTATCAGGGGGCGCGGGGGGCAAGTATTTT. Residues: CASSLSGGAGGKYF.